The clone carrying this T cell receptor beta chain is large in the sample. Its antigen is unidentified. The data originate from a study of vaccination effects on CD4 cells after COVID-19. Study-wide points: Sampling in the study covered few convalescent patients and included no early post-infection timepoints. In the late period after vaccination, infection- and vaccine-induced clones contracted markedly.

ViraFEST used viral peptide pools to expand antigen-specific CD4+ T cells before sequencing. Following a roughly ten-day culture, CD4+ T cells were purified. Participants were given two doses of BNT162b2 or mRNA-1273 vaccine. Absence of prior SARS-CoV-2 infection characterized the vaccine recipients, who showed negative nucleocapsid antibodies. Every well got a few million PBMC, which were grown with around 10 IU/ml IL-2 and about 9.5 ug/ml peptides. The table came from immunoSEQ multiplex PCR; TCRdb's copy has only in-frame clones and leaves some out. The table shows 13,000 to 15,000 clones, with over 60% occurring only once. Sequencing was performed on CD4+ T cells from PBMCs cultured with SARS-CoV-2 spike peptides, taken after COVID-19 vaccination. This TCR was sampled from a human donor who received a COVID-19 vaccine.

DNA for the CDR3: TGCAGTGCTAGTTTAGGGCTAGTGGGCAATGAGCAGTTCTTC. Translated, it gives CSASLGLVGNEQFF. The V gene is TRBV20-1, the J gene TRBJ2-1, with D unresolved. The V gene lost 3 bases and the J gene lost 6 bases, with 15 bases spanning the gap. The germline gives CDR1 DFQATT, CDR2 SNEGSKA (reference sequence). This CDR3 region has 14 residues.